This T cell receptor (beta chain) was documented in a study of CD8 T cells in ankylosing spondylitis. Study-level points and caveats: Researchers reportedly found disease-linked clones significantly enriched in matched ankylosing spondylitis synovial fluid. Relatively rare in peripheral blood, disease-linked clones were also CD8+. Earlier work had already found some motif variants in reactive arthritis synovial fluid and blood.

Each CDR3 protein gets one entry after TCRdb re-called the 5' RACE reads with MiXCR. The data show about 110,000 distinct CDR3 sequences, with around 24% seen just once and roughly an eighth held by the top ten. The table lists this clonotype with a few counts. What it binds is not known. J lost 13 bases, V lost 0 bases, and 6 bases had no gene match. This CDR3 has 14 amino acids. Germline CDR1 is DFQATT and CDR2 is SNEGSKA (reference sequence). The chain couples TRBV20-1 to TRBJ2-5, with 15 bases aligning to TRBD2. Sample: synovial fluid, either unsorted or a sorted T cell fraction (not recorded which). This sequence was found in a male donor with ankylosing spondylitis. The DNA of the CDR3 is TGCAGTGCTAGAGATTGGGGACTAGCGGGGGGCGGGTACTTC. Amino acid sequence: CSARDWGLAGGGYF.